Below are 11 T cell receptor beta chains sequenced from a single sample in a study of blood T cell repertoires in COVID-19. Here immunoSEQ multiplex PCR was the method, and the copy in TCRdb shows in-frame clones only, minus some. Counted here are roughly 380,000 clones, 87% occurring once; the ten biggest clones make up 2.5% to 3.5%. The sample comprised PBMCs or T cells enriched from blood (not recorded which). The receptors were gathered from a woman aged 25 to 39 who had recovered from COVID-19.

This sequence joins TRBV28 and TRBJ2-7; 14 nucleotides line up with TRBD2. Unmatched junction bases numbered 3, after V lost 1 base and J lost 4 bases. Looked up from germline, CDR1 is MDHEN and CDR2 is SYDVKM. CDR3 length equals 16 residues. In DNA form, the CDR3 reads TGTGCCAGCAGTTTATACGGGACTAGCGGGAGTTACGAGCAGTACTTC. Its translation: CASSLYGTSGSYEQYF.

J is TRBJ1-2 and V is TRBV9; 7 nucleotides line up with TRBD1. Germline values: CDR1 SGDLS, CDR2 YYNGEE. The CDR3 runs to 14 residues. V trimming: 4 bases; J trimming: 4 bases; junction bases outside the gene matches: 7. The CDR3 loop is CASSPEGASYGYTF. The CDR3 DNA reads as TGTGCCAGCAGCCCCGAGGGGGCTAGCTATGGCTACACCTTC.

The chain recombines TRBV7-2 with TRBJ2-7, with D maybe TRBD2 (6 bases). With 5 bases removed from V and 7 bases from J, the gap between germline ends came to 18 bases. This CDR3 comprises 14 residues. The germline gives CDR1 SGHTA, CDR2 FQGNSA. This chain's CDR3 is CASSTRLEFKEQYF. In DNA form, the CDR3 reads TGTGCCAGCAGCACCCGACTAGAGTTCAAGGAGCAGTACTTC.

The chain has TRBV27 and TRBJ2-1; the D is unclear. Germline loops: CDR1 MNHEY, CDR2 SMNVEV (reference sequence). The CDR3 spans 13 residues. V dropped 6 bases and J dropped 4 bases, with 10 bases sitting between them. The CDR3 loop is CASSLSPYNEQFF. The DNA of the CDR3 is TGTGCCAGCAGCCTTTCCCCTTACAATGAGCAGTTCTTC.

V usage is TRBV6-6 and J usage is TRBJ1-4; TRBD1 might be the D (6 bases). The CDR3 totals 14 residues. The V gene's germline CDR1 is MNHNY and CDR2 SVGAGI (reference sequence). Deletions cut 6 bases from V and 11 bases from J, with 19 bases between. The CDR3 loop is CASSESWTANKLFF. The CDR3 coding sequence is TGTGCCAGCAGCGAGAGCTGGACAGCCAATAAACTGTTTTTT.

There are a few counts of this clone. The chain employs TRBV7-3 and TRBJ1-3; D possibly corresponds to TRBD1 (5 bases). Trimming left V 1 base short and J 4 bases short, with 11 bases between. This CDR3 is 15 amino acids long. Germline V gene lookup returns CDR1 SGHTA and CDR2 FQGTGA. In nucleotides, the CDR3 is TGTGCCAGCAGCTTAATCGGGGGAGGCGGAAACACCATATATTTT. Amino acid sequence: CASSLIGGGGNTIYF.

J is TRBJ2-1 and V is TRBV3-1 (or the pseudogene TRBV3-2); 13 positions agree with TRBD2. CDR3 length: 19 residues. CDR1 LGHDT and CDR2 YNNKEL come from the germline V gene (reference sequence). Trimming removed 0 bases from V and 2 bases from J; junction bases left unmatched: 7. CDR3 protein: CASSQDRTSGSVTYNEQFF. The CDR3 nucleotides read TGTGCCAGCAGCCAAGATAGGACTAGCGGGAGTGTAACCTACAATGAGCAGTTCTTC.

This chain links TRBV19 with TRBJ2-2, with D tentatively TRBD1 (5 bases). Germline V gene lookup returns CDR1 LNHDA and CDR2 SQIVND (reference sequence). The V and J ends lost 3 bases and 6 bases respectively, with 11 bases between them. The CDR3 spans 14 residues. The chain's CDR3 is CASSISGAAGELFF. CDR3 bases: TGTGCCAGTAGTATTTCTGGGGCGGCCGGGGAGCTGTTTTTT. The full variable domain, with the rest looked up from reference TRBV19 and TRBJ2-2, is DGGITQSPKYLFRKEGQNVTLSCEQNLNHDAMYWYRQDPGQGLRLIYYSQIVNDFQKGDIAEGYSVSREKKESFPLTVTSAQKNPTAFYLCASSISGAAGELFFGEGSRLTVL.

This rearrangement joins TRBV28 to TRBJ1-6, with D possibly matching TRBD1 (6 bases). Germline assignment: CDR1 MDHEN and CDR2 SYDVKM. The CDR3 totals 14 residues. V was shortened by 2 bases and J by 7 bases, with 9 bases between the two germline ends. The CDR3 nucleotides are TGTGCCAGCAGTTTACCCCAGGGGAATTCACCCCTCCACTTT. This translates into CASSLPQGNSPLHF.

The rearrangement links TRBV28 to TRBJ1-2, with 7 positions matching TRBD1. V lost 6 bases to trimming and J lost 5 bases; unmatched junction nucleotides: 15. This CDR3 spans 16 amino acids. Germline CDR1 and CDR2: MDHEN and SYDVKM. The CDR3 DNA reads as TGTGCCAGCAGACCTCCGGGACAGATCTTAAGATATGGCTACACCTTC. Translated: CASRPPGQILRYGYTF.

The chain couples TRBV15 to TRBJ1-2; 10 bases are a match to TRBD1. J gave up 4 bases and V 1 base, and 6 bases lay outside the gene matches. This CDR3 is 16 amino acids long. Germline CDR1 is LNHNV and CDR2 is YYDKDF (reference sequence). CDR3 loop: CATSRGQGASSYGYTF. CDR3 DNA: TGTGCCACCAGCAGAGGACAGGGGGCTTCGTCCTATGGCTACACCTTC. The full variable domain, its missing parts supplied by reference TRBV15 and TRBJ1-2, is DAMVIQNPRYQVTQFGKPVTLSCSQTLNHNVMYWYQQKSSQAPKLLFHYYDKDFNNEADTPDNFQSRRPNTSFCFLDIRSPGLGDTAMYLCATSRGQGASSYGYTFGSGTRLTVV.